This T cell receptor beta chain originates from a study of shared clonotypes between healthy human individuals. Study-level information: Each donor's CD4 naive and CD4 memory cells filled three plates apiece, CD8 naive two, and CD8 memory one. Study results and caveats: Represented diversity (both genetic and exposure-history) was limited by the small number of donors. Rarefaction showed sorted-subset sequencing was incomplete despite large depth. Of the naive CD4 clonotypes, about 5.4% were shared across a handful of donors.

Method: immunoSEQ multiplex PCR; TCRdb's copy keeps in-frame clones and lacks some. The sample carries about 2.1 million clones, around 93% recorded once. The CDR3 loop spans 16 amino acids. With 5 bases removed from V and 2 bases from J, the gap between germline ends came to 18 bases. Germline-derived CDR1 and CDR2 are SEHNR and FQNEAQ (reference sequence). Concerning this clone: Antigen: not known.

CD45RO-negative, CCR7-positively selected cells formed the naive CD8 fraction, excluding terminally differentiated effector memory CD45RA+ cells. The TCR comes from a man aged 18 to 30 in good health. Some clones in this sample may be carry-over from other donors' samples. This chain joins TRBV7-9 and TRBJ1-2; tentative D call: TRBD1 (5 bases). What was sequenced was naive CD8+ T cells from PBMCs. The CDR3, as DNA: TGTGCCAGCAGCCCAACCTGGGACCTGGGGAACTATGGCTACACCTTC. Residues: CASSPTWDLGNYGYTF.